A selection of T cell receptor beta chains follows, all from one sample in a study of technical replicates of blood from a handful of donors. Libraries were prepared by immunoSEQ multiplex PCR; TCRdb keeps only in-frame clonotypes and omits some of them. The sample consists of tens of thousands of clones, around nine tenths of them appearing once. Sequences were obtained from PBMCs. The receptors derive from a human donor in good health. Some clones in this sample may be carry-over from other donors' samples. Each CDR3 is given with its conserved first and last residue. D genes are given only for firm matches. A row's size may be missing; if present it is once, few, many or a size class.

j_call | d_call | v_call | clone_size | cdr3_aa | cdr3_nt
TRBJ2-1 | TRBD2 | TRBV6-4 | few | CASSVKSGSSNNEQFF | TGTGCCAGCAGTGTCAAAAGCGGGAGTAGTAACAATGAGCAGTTCTTC
TRBJ2-1 | TRBD1 | TRBV10-3 | NA | CAISELQGAFNEQFF | TGTGCCATCAGTGAGCTACAGGGGGCGTTCAATGAGCAGTTCTTC
TRBJ2-3 | NA | TRBV5-1 | NA | CASSLRGSGSTDTQYF | TGCGCCAGCAGCCTCCGGGGGAGTGGCAGCACAGATACGCAGTATTTT
TRBJ2-7 | NA | TRBV21-1 | once | CASSNDTNPPYEQYF | TGTGCCAGCAGCAATGACACCAACCCCCCCTACGAGCAGTACTTC
TRBJ1-6 | TRBD1 | TRBV9 | NA | CASTRGDSLGNSPLHF | TGTGCCAGCACCCGCGGGGACAGTTTGGGTAATTCACCCCTCCACTTT
TRBJ1-2 | NA | TRBV30 | few | CAWSGTRGGRNYGYTF | TGTGCCTGGAGTGGGACTAGGGGGGGGCGCAACTATGGCTACACCTTC
TRBJ1-3 | NA | TRBV7-6 | NA | CASSKGLPDSGNTIYF | TGTGCCAGCAGCAAAGGACTCCCGGATTCTGGAAACACCATATATTTT
TRBJ2-5 | NA | TRBV4-2 | NA | CASSQDFAETQYF | TGTGCCAGCAGCCAGGACTTTGCTGAGACCCAGTACTTC
TRBJ2-3 | TRBD2 | TRBV4-1 | NA | CASRPNSGGPDTQYF | TGCGCCAGCAGACCGAACAGCGGGGGCCCAGATACGCAGTATTTT
TRBJ1-1 | NA | TRBV14 | NA | CASSWELNTEAFF | TGTGCCAGCAGCTGGGAGTTGAACACTGAAGCTTTCTTT
TRBJ2-6 | NA | TRBV25-1 | NA | CASSEVAGANVLTF | TGTGCCAGCAGTGAAGTAGCTGGGGCCAACGTCCTGACTTTC
TRBJ1-1 | TRBD1 | TRBV11-2 | NA | CASSASDRGMYTEAFF | TGTGCCAGCAGCGCCTCGGACAGGGGAATGTACACTGAAGCTTTCTTT
TRBJ2-7 | NA | TRBV5-1 | NA | CASSSGYEQYF | TGCGCCAGCAGCTCAGGCTACGAGCAGTACTTC
TRBJ2-7 | NA | TRBV4-3 | NA | CASSQESNQGSYEQYF | TGCGCCAGCAGCCAAGAGTCAAACCAGGGATCCTACGAGCAGTACTTC
TRBJ2-7 | TRBD2 | TRBV30 | once | CAWSTGGSSYEQYF | TGTGCCTGGAGTACGGGAGGGAGCTCCTACGAGCAGTACTTC
TRBJ2-1 | TRBD2 | TRBV9 | once | CASSLLASSYNEQFF | TGTGCCAGCAGCCTACTAGCGAGCTCCTACAATGAGCAGTTCTTC
TRBJ2-7 | NA | TRBV9 | NA | CASSVAGVPFREQYF | TGTGCCAGCAGCGTAGCGGGAGTTCCCTTCCGGGAGCAGTACTTC
TRBJ1-6 | TRBD1 | TRBV6-1 | few | CASTHGGQGNSPLHF | TGTGCCAGCACTCACGGGGGACAGGGGAATTCACCCCTCCACTTT
TRBJ2-7 | TRBD2 | TRBV7-9 | NA | CASSLASGTGYEQYF | TGTGCCAGCAGCTTGGCTAGCGGGACGGGCTACGAGCAGTACTTC
TRBJ1-2 | TRBD1 | TRBV4-1 | NA | CASSQVQGGSGGYTF | TGCGCCAGCAGCCAAGTCCAGGGGGGCTCAGGCGGCTACACCTTC
TRBJ2-3 | NA | TRBV7-2 | NA | CASSNTDWSTDTQYF | TGTGCCAGCAGCAATACTGATTGGAGCACAGATACGCAGTATTTT
TRBJ2-2 | TRBD1 | TRBV7-9 | NA | CASSFRTGLTGELFF | TGTGCCAGCAGCTTCAGGACAGGGCTAACCGGGGAGCTGTTTTTT
TRBJ1-3 | TRBD1 | TRBV28 | once | CASSPRGRGRGGNTIYF | TGTGCCAGCAGTCCCCGGGGCAGGGGGCGAGGAGGGAACACCATATATTTT
TRBJ2-5 | NA | TRBV4-3 | NA | CASSQRGQYF | TGCGCCAGCAGCCAACGGGGACAGTACTTC
TRBJ1-4 | NA | TRBV7-7 | NA | CASRSGPATNEKLFF | TGTGCCAGCAGGTCAGGTCCTGCAACTAATGAAAAACTGTTTTTT
TRBJ2-7 | TRBD2 | TRBV2 | NA | CASSSERGSSYEQYF | TGTGCCAGCAGCAGTGAGCGGGGGTCCAGCTACGAGCAGTACTTC
TRBJ1-1 | NA | TRBV7-3 | NA | CASSLVAGTNTEAFF | TGTGCCAGCAGCTTAGTTGCGGGGACCAACACTGAAGCTTTCTTT
TRBJ2-1 | TRBD2 | TRBV4-1 | once | CASSQEPPRGGAVYNEQFF | TGCGCCAGCAGCCAAGAACCCCCCCGCGGGGGGGCGGTATACAATGAGCAGTTCTTC
TRBJ2-1 | TRBD2 | TRBV4-2 | NA | CASSQDGTSAFDEQFF | TGTGCCAGCAGCCAAGATGGGACTAGCGCCTTTGATGAGCAGTTCTTC
TRBJ2-3 | TRBD2 | TRBV29-1 | NA | CSVEGLASTDTQYF | TGCAGCGTTGAGGGACTAGCGAGCACAGATACGCAGTATTTT
TRBJ2-5 | NA | TRBV5-6 | once | CASTARGAAETQYF | TGTGCCAGCACCGCTCGGGGGGCTGCGGAGACCCAGTACTTC
TRBJ2-1 | TRBD2 | TRBV5-1 | once | CASSFSGSYNEQFF | TGCGCCAGCAGCTTTAGCGGGAGTTACAATGAGCAGTTCTTC
TRBJ2-5 | NA | TRBV7-3 | NA | CASSLGGGGRFTQYF | TGTGCCAGCAGCCTAGGGGGAGGGGGAAGGTTTACCCAGTACTTC
TRBJ1-5 | NA | TRBV4-1 | NA | CASSPWATEVVGNQPQHF | TGCGCCAGCAGCCCCTGGGCGACAGAGGTGGTTGGCAATCAGCCCCAGCATTTT
TRBJ2-3 | TRBD2 | TRBV4-2 | NA | CASSQDPGTSGPSFTDTQYF | TGTGCCAGCAGCCAAGATCCCGGGACTAGCGGCCCGTCCTTCACAGATACGCAGTATTTT
TRBJ2-7 | TRBD2 | TRBV10-1 | NA | CASRTSVSTRYEQYF | TGCGCCAGCAGAACTAGCGTTTCCACTCGCTACGAGCAGTACTTC
TRBJ1-2 | NA | TRBV6-1 | NA | CASSLTGLDYGYTF | TGTGCCAGCAGCCTAACAGGGTTGGACTATGGCTACACCTTC
TRBJ1-2 | NA | TRBV2 | NA | CASSPQGYSDGYTF | TGTGCCAGCAGTCCACAGGGCTACTCAGATGGCTACACCTTC
TRBJ2-3 | NA | TRBV2 | NA | CASSGISTSTDTQYF | TGTGCCAGCAGTGGAATTTCAACTAGCACAGATACGCAGTATTTT
TRBJ2-1 | NA | TRBV18 | NA | CASSPSRGNNEQFF | TGTGCCAGCTCACCATCTCGCGGGAACAATGAGCAGTTCTTC
TRBJ1-1 | NA | TRBV20-1 | NA | CSASMYTEAFF | TGCAGTGCTAGTATGTACACTGAAGCTTTCTTT
TRBJ2-1 | NA | TRBV7-3 | NA | CASSPGLAYNEQFF | TGTGCCAGCAGCCCAGGACTGGCCTACAATGAGCAGTTCTTC
TRBJ2-1 | TRBD1 | TRBV6-6 | few | CASSLPGGASSNEQFF | TGTGCCAGCAGTCTACCAGGGGGCGCATCATCCAATGAGCAGTTCTTC
TRBJ2-5 | TRBD1 | TRBV10-2 | NA | CASSLDRGHYQETQYF | TGCGCCAGCAGCCTTGACAGGGGCCACTACCAAGAGACCCAGTACTTC
TRBJ1-3 | TRBD1 | TRBV7-9 | NA | CALGGTARNTIYF | TGTGCCTTAGGGGGGACAGCAAGAAACACCATATATTTT
TRBJ1-1 | TRBD1 | TRBV2 | NA | CARTEGATEAFF | TGTGCCAGAACAGAGGGGGCCACTGAAGCTTTCTTT
TRBJ1-1 | NA | TRBV9 | NA | CASSPTQARAFMNTEAFF | TGTGCCAGCAGCCCAACACAGGCCAGGGCCTTTATGAACACTGAAGCTTTCTTT
TRBJ2-7 | NA | TRBV18 | few | CASSREDYEQYF | TGTGCCAGCTCACGCGAGGACTACGAGCAGTACTTC
TRBJ1-3 | NA | TRBV5-6 | NA | CASSPRQPGNTIYF | TGTGCCAGCAGCCCGCGGCAGCCTGGAAACACCATATATTTT
TRBJ1-6 | NA | TRBV7-9 | NA | CASSLDSGVKSPLHF | TGTGCCAGCAGCTTAGATTCAGGGGTTAAATCACCCCTCCACTTT
TRBJ1-5 | NA | TRBV14 | NA | CASSQSPPGFFTTGYNQPQHF | TGTGCCAGCAGCCAATCACCTCCGGGTTTTTTCACAACAGGGTACAATCAGCCCCAGCATTTT
TRBJ2-7 | TRBD2 | TRBV10-3 | NA | CAISGPRPGLPAYEQYF | TGTGCCATCAGTGGCCCGAGACCGGGACTACCTGCCTACGAGCAGTACTTC
TRBJ1-1 | NA | TRBV9 | NA | CASSAPGRGVNTEAFF | TGTGCCAGCAGCGCCCCCGGCAGGGGAGTGAACACTGAAGCTTTCTTT
TRBJ2-7 | TRBD1 | TRBV11-2 | once | CASSHTTGFHYEQYF | TGTGCCAGCAGCCACACGACAGGGTTCCACTACGAGCAGTACTTC
TRBJ2-7 | NA | TRBV6-1 | NA | CASRSVVQGAYEQYF | TGTGCCAGCAGATCGGTTGTACAGGGAGCCTACGAGCAGTACTTC